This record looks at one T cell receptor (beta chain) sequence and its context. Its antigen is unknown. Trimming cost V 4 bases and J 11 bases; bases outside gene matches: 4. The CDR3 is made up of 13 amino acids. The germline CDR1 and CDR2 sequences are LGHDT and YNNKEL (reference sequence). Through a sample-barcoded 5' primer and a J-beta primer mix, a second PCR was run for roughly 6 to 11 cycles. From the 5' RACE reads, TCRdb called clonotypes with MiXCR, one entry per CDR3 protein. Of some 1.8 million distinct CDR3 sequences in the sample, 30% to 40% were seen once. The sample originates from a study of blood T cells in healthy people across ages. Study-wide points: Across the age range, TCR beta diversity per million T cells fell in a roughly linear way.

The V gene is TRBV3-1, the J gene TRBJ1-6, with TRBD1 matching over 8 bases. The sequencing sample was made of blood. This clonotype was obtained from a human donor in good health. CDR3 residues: CASSPGGGTPLHF. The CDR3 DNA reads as TGTGCCAGCAGCCCAGGGGGCGGAACACCCCTCCACTTT.